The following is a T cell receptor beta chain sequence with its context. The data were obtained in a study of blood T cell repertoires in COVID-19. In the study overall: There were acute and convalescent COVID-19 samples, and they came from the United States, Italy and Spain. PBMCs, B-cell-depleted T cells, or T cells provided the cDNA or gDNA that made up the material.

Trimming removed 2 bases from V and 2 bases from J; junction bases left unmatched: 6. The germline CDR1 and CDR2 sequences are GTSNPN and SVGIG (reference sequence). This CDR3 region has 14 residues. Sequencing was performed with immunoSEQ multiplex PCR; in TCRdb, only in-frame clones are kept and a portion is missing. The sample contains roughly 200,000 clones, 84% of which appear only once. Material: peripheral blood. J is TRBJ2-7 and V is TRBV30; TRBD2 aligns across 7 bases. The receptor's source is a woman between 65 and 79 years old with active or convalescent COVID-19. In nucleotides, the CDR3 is TGTGCCTGGAGTATGGGAGGGATCACCTACGAGCAGTACTTC. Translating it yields CAWSMGGITYEQYF.